What follows are 30 T cell receptor beta chains derived from one specimen sequenced in a study of cytomegalovirus exposure and HLA in healthy donors. Primers included in the PCR were 60 Vbeta and 13 Jbeta primers. Data came from immunoSEQ multiplex PCR; TCRdb stores just in-frame clones and leaves some out. The table shows around 85,000 clones, with roughly 77% occurring only once. The material sequenced was PBMCs. These receptors were collected from a man between 60 and 75 years old in good health and CMV-seronegative.

CDR3 sequence (DNA): TGTGCCAGCAGCCTTCTTGACAGATTAAACACCGGGGAGCTGTTTTTT. Translation: CASSLLDRLNTGELFF. The V gene is TRBV27, the J gene TRBJ2-2, with D tentatively TRBD1 (5 bases). CDR3 size: 16 residues. V lost 6 bases and J 2 bases, leaving 16 bases between the germline ends. Germline values: CDR1 MNHEY, CDR2 SMNVEV (reference sequence).

The gene calls are TRBV5-1 and TRBJ2-7, with no clear D. Deletions cut 4 bases from V and 3 bases from J, with 11 bases between. This CDR3 region has 13 residues. Germline assignment: CDR1 SGHRS and CDR2 YFSETQ. The CDR3 region has the DNA TGCGCCAGCAGCCCCCTGATAGACTACGAGCAGTACTTC. Translating it yields CASSPLIDYEQYF.

This rearrangement joins TRBV7-9 to TRBJ2-1, with no clear D. The ends were cut back, 1 base at V and 13 bases at J, with 8 bases in the middle. The CDR3 is 11 residues long. Germline values: CDR1 SEHNR, CDR2 FQNEAQ (reference sequence). DNA for the CDR3: TGTGCCAGCAGCTTAGAAGCCACCCAGTTCTTC. This sequence encodes CASSLEATQFF.

The chain joins TRBV6-6 to TRBJ2-2, with a tentative D call TRBD2 (6 bases). V lost 2 bases, J lost 7 bases, and 14 bases lay in between. This CDR3 contains 15 residues. Per the germline V gene, CDR1 is MNHNY and CDR2 is SVGAGI (reference sequence). This CDR3 is CASSYGGRRYGELFF. CDR3 nucleotide sequence: TGTGCCAGCAGTTACGGGGGGAGAAGGTACGGGGAGCTGTTTTTT.

The rearrangement uses TRBV5-1 and TRBJ2-7; no reliable D call. The CDR3 has 13 residues. Germline V gene lookup returns CDR1 SGHRS and CDR2 YFSETQ. Trimming shortened V by 1 base and J by 0 bases, and 5 bases separated the two germline ends. CDR3 in amino acids: CASSLTVSYEQYF. The CDR3 bases are TGCGCCAGCAGCTTGACGGTCTCCTACGAGCAGTACTTC.

For this clone: The same CDR3 can be traced to other DNA sequences in this sample. The V call is TRBV14, the J call TRBJ1-1; D perhaps matches TRBD1 (6 bases). V was pared by 6 bases and J by 3 bases, with 11 bases between. The CDR3 spans 13 residues. CDR1 is SGHDN and CDR2 is FVKESK in the germline V gene. CDR3 DNA sequence: TGTGCCAGCAGTCTGACAGGAGACACTGAAGCTTTCTTT. This translates into CASSLTGDTEAFF.

The chain is built from TRBV18 and TRBJ1-2; TRBD1 agrees at 8 bases. V trimming: 6 bases; J trimming: 5 bases; junction bases outside the gene matches: 8. CDR3 length: 14 residues. From germline, CDR1 is KGHSH and CDR2 LQKENI. The DNA of the CDR3 is TGTGCCAGCTCGTCGCAGGGGGCAGGGTATGGCTACACCTTC. The encoded protein is CASSSQGAGYGYTF.

The chain uses TRBV5-1 and TRBJ2-7; TRBD2 matches at 7 bases. This CDR3 contains 18 residues. Germline values: CDR1 SGHRS, CDR2 YFSETQ. After removal of 0 bases from V and 1 base from J, the junction contained 13 bases not matched to a gene. CDR3 protein: CASSLAGSREGFSYEQYF. For the CDR3, the DNA is TGCGCCAGCAGCTTGGCCGGGAGTAGGGAGGGGTTTTCCTACGAGCAGTACTTC.

The J gene is TRBJ1-2, the V gene TRBV19; no clear D gene. This CDR3 has 14 residues. Germline V CDR1 and CDR2: LNHDA, SQIVND (reference sequence). Deletions cut 6 bases from V and 6 bases from J, with 17 bases between. CDR3 sequence reads: CASRDRLRADGYTF. The CDR3 region has the DNA TGTGCCAGTAGAGACCGACTCCGAGCGGATGGCTACACCTTC.

This clone was recorded only once. V and J are TRBV21-1 and TRBJ2-7; TRBD2, as called in the table, went unchecked against the DNA. TRBV21-1 is given as a pseudogene. The CDR3 covers 15 residues. The CDR3 region has the DNA TGTGCCAGCAGCCCAGGGAGGGATTTTGGATGCGAGCAGTACTTC. Translated: CASSPGRDFGCEQYF.

The chain employs TRBV15 and TRBJ2-3; D is possibly TRBD1 (5 bases). Germline V gene sequence: CDR1 LNHNV, CDR2 YYDKDF (reference sequence). The CDR3 sequence is 15 residues long. With 5 bases removed from V and 0 bases from J, the gap between germline ends came to 12 bases. The CDR3 protein is CATSQGVPSTDTQYF. CDR3 nucleotides: TGTGCCACCAGCCAGGGCGTCCCTAGCACAGATACGCAGTATTTT.

This clone was counted at least ten times. V and J are TRBV7-9 and TRBJ1-4; TRBD1 aligns across 9 bases. V was clipped by 5 bases and J by 4 bases; unmatched bases: 5. This CDR3 region has 15 residues. CDR1 and CDR2 from the germline V gene are SEHNR and FQNEAQ (reference sequence). The CDR3 coding sequence is TGTGCCAGCAGCACCCCGGGACAGGGTAATGAAAAACTGTTTTTT. Its translation is CASSTPGQGNEKLFF.

The chain couples TRBV28 to TRBJ1-5; D is perhaps TRBD1 (5 bases). The CDR3 runs 17 residues. V lost 4 bases and J 0 bases, leaving 16 bases between the germline ends. CDR1 is MDHEN and CDR2 is SYDVKM in the germline V gene. CDR3 sequence: CASSYPGRGVSNQPQHF. In DNA, the CDR3 is TGTGCCAGCAGTTATCCGGGACGGGGGGTTAGCAATCAGCCCCAGCATTTT.

This clone was counted only a few times. This chain connects TRBV5-5 to TRBJ2-7; D unresolved. The CDR3 is 12 amino acids. Germline CDR1 is SGHKS and CDR2 is YYEKEE (reference sequence). Trimming removed 0 bases from V and 4 bases from J, with 5 bases in between. The CDR3 nucleotides read TGTGCCAGCAGCTTGGCGGAGTACGAGCAGTACTTC. Its translation is CASSLAEYEQYF. The entire variable domain, with the rest obtained from reference TRBV5-5 and TRBJ2-7, is as follows: DAGVTQSPTHLIKTRGQQVTLRCSPISGHKSVSWYQQVLGQGPQFIFQYYEKEERGRGNFPDRFSARQFPNYSSELNVNALLLGDSALYLCASSLAEYEQYFGPGTRLTVT.

The J gene is TRBJ2-5, the V gene TRBV12-5, with 9 bases lining up with TRBD1. This CDR3 is 13 amino acids long. The germline V gene has CDR1 LGHNT and CDR2 FRNRAP. V lost 8 bases and J lost 5; bases outside the gene matches: 6. The DNA of the CDR3 is TGTGCTAGTTCCGGGACAGGGAGCGAGACCCAGTACTTC. Its translation is CASSGTGSETQYF.

This clone is a singleton in its sample. The chain carries TRBV5-1 and TRBJ1-2; 9 bases align to TRBD1. Germline V CDR1 and CDR2: SGHRS, YFSETQ. Trimming at V came to 2 bases and at J to 2 bases, leaving 1 base not matched to a gene. CDR3 length: 14 amino acids. In DNA, the CDR3 is TGCGCCAGCAGCTTAGGACAGGGGAACTATGGCTACACCTTC. Residues: CASSLGQGNYGYTF.

V gene TRBV7-3 combines with J gene TRBJ2-7, with D possibly being TRBD2 (6 bases). The CDR3 runs 15 residues. Germline V gene sequence: CDR1 SGHTA, CDR2 FQGTGA. The V gene lost 2 bases and the J gene lost 3 bases, with 14 bases spanning the gap. The CDR3 DNA is TGTGCCAGCAGCTTATACTCGAACGGGGGCTACGAGCAGTACTTC. As protein: CASSLYSNGGYEQYF. The full variable domain, completed using reference TRBV7-3 and TRBJ2-7, is GAGVSQTPSNKVTEKGKYVELRCDPISGHTALYWYRQSLGQGPEFLIYFQGTGAADDSGLPNDRFFAVRPEGSVSTLKIQRTERGDSAVYLCASSLYSNGGYEQYFGPGTRLTVT.

The chain joins TRBV6-5 to TRBJ1-1; 7 bases fit TRBD1. This CDR3 region has 13 residues. Germline V gene lookup returns CDR1 MNHEY and CDR2 SVGAGI. V was clipped by 0 bases and J by 8 bases; unmatched bases: 3. The CDR3 protein is CASSYSGDSEAFF. Here the CDR3 DNA reads TGTGCCAGCAGTTACTCGGGGGACAGCGAAGCTTTCTTT.

The gene calls are TRBV29-1 and TRBJ2-1; 13 nucleotides align to TRBD2. CDR3 length: 15 amino acids. After removal of 4 bases from V and 10 bases from J, the junction contained 10 bases not matched to a gene. The germline gives CDR1 SQVTM, CDR2 ANQGSEA. The CDR3 nucleotides are TGCAGCGTTGGAGGAACGACTAGCGGGGGGCCCGAGCAGTTCTTC. It is translated as CSVGGTTSGGPEQFF.

The chain has TRBV7-6 and TRBJ2-5, with a tentative D call TRBD2 (6 bases). V shed 5 bases and J shed 11 bases, with 15 bases lying between them. The CDR3 runs 12 residues. The V gene's germline CDR1 is SGHVS and CDR2 FNYEAQ. The CDR3 sequence: CASSAWGEKQYF. DNA of the CDR3: TGTGCCAGCAGCGCGTGGGGGGAAAAGCAGTACTTC.

The gene calls are TRBV6-1 and TRBJ1-2; 9 nucleotides align to TRBD1. The CDR3 extends over 15 amino acids. Germline-derived CDR1 and CDR2 are MNHNS and SASEGT. The V and J ends lost 6 bases and 4 bases, in that order; junction bases with no gene match: 9. CDR3 DNA: TGTGCCAGCAGGGACACAGGGGGCAGGGTCTATGGCTACACCTTC. Its translation: CASRDTGGRVYGYTF.

The V call is TRBV19, the J call TRBJ2-7, with 8 bases aligning to TRBD1. The CDR3 contains 13 residues. Germline trimming cut 7 bases from V and 5 bases from J; bases unmatched to any gene: 7. Germline V gives CDR1 LNHDA, CDR2 SQIVND (reference sequence). The CDR3 DNA follows: TGTGCCAGTACTCCCGGGACAGGAAACGAGCAGTACTTC. Translated, it gives CASTPGTGNEQYF.

The rearrangement uses TRBV5-1 and TRBJ2-7; 9 bases fit TRBD1. This CDR3 comprises 15 residues. Germline V CDR1 and CDR2: SGHRS, YFSETQ. Trimming took 4 bases from V and 2 from J; bases not matched to a gene: 7. The CDR3 is CASSPTQGAAYEQYF. DNA of the CDR3: TGCGCCAGCAGCCCAACACAGGGGGCGGCCTACGAGCAGTACTTC.

This chain joins TRBV28 and TRBJ2-7; D possibly corresponds to TRBD1 (6 bases). V lost 2 bases to trimming and J lost 9 bases, with 20 bases between them. In germline, CDR1 is MDHEN, CDR2 SYDVKM. The CDR3 is made up of 15 amino acids. Here the CDR3 reads CASSLHRASSKGQYF. DNA of the CDR3: TGTGCCAGCAGTTTACACAGGGCCTCTAGCAAAGGGCAGTACTTC.

Points on this clone: Other DNA sequences of this sample code for an identical CDR3. The chain combines TRBV5-4 with TRBJ1-2; 8 bases map to TRBD1. Germline V gives CDR1 SGHNT, CDR2 YYREEE (reference sequence). The CDR3 is 16 amino acids. V was clipped by 9 bases and J by 1 base; unmatched bases: 14. The chain's CDR3 is CATTYRFRGLNYGYTF. CDR3 coding DNA: TGTGCCACCACATACCGCTTCAGGGGGCTTAACTATGGCTACACCTTC.

The rearrangement links TRBV9 to TRBJ1-4, with a weak D call TRBD1 (5 bases). From germline, CDR1 is SGDLS and CDR2 YYNGEE. The CDR3 totals 15 residues. Trimming took off 4 bases at V and 8 bases at J, with 18 bases between the two ends. CDR3: CASSPSGGKGEKLFF. The CDR3 DNA reads as TGTGCCAGCAGCCCAAGCGGGGGGAAGGGAGAAAAACTGTTTTTT.

V gene TRBV6-1 combines with J gene TRBJ1-1; D may be TRBD1 (5 bases). Per the germline V gene, CDR1 is MNHNS and CDR2 is SASEGT. This CDR3 is built from 13 residues. Trimming stripped 6 bases from V and 1 base from J, with 9 bases between. The CDR3 protein is CASRATGNTEAFF. CDR3 coding DNA: TGTGCCAGCAGAGCAACAGGGAACACTGAAGCTTTCTTT.

J is TRBJ2-3 and V is TRBV5-6, with 14 bases lining up with TRBD2. V lost 5 bases and J lost 6; bases outside the gene matches: 2. This CDR3 is 14 amino acids long. Per the germline V gene, CDR1 is SGHDT and CDR2 is YYEEEE. In nucleotides, the CDR3 is TGTGCCAGCAGGACTAGCGGGGGGGGTGATACGCAGTATTTT. Residues: CASRTSGGGDTQYF.

V and J are TRBV7-2 and TRBJ1-2; unclear D gene. Per germline, CDR1 SGHTA and CDR2 FQGNSA. CDR3 length: 13 amino acids. Between the trimmed V and J ends, which lost 1 base and 8 bases, there was a span of 11 bases. In DNA, the CDR3 is TGTGCCAGCAGCTTAGGGGTCTCGGGGGGCTACACCTTC. Translated, it gives CASSLGVSGGYTF.

The table lists this clone with a few counts. J is TRBJ1-4 and V is TRBV6-1; weak D call: TRBD1 (6 bases). The CDR3 has 13 residues. With 7 bases removed from V and 4 bases from J, the gap between germline ends came to 10 bases. CDR1 is MNHNS, CDR2 SASEGT, per germline. The CDR3 reads CASIRQVNEKLFF. The CDR3 region has the DNA TGTGCCAGCATCCGACAGGTTAATGAAAAACTGTTTTTT.